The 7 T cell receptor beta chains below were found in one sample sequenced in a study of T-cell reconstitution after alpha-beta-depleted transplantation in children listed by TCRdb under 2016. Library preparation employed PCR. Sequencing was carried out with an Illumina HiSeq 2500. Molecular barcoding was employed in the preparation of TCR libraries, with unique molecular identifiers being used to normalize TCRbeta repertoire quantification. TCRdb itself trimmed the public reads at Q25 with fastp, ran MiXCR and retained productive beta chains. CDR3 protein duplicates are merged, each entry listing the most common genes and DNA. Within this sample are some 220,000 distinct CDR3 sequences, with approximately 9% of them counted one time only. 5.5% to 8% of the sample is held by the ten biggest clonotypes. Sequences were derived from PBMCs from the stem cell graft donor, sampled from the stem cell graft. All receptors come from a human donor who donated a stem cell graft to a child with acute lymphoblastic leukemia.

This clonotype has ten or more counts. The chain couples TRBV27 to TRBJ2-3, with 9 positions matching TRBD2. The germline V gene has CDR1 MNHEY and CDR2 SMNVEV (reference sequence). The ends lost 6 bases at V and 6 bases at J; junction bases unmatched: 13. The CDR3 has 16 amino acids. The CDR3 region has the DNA TGTGCCAGCAGCCATCCGGGACTAGCCTTACGGGATACGCAGTATTTT. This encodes CASSHPGLALRDTQYF.

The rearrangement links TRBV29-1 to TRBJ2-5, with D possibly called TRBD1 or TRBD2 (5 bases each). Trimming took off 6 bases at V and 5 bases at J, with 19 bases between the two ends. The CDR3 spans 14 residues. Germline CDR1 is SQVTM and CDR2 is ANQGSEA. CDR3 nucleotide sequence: TGCAGCGTCGCCGGGTCCGGGGCGAGCGAGACCCAGTACTTC. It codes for CSVAGSGASETQYF.

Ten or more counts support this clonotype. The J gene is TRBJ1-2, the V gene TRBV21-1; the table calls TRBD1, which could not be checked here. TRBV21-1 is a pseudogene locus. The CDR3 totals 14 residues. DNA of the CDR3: TGTGCCAACTCCGGGACAGGGGGCGCGGGTGGCTACACCTTC. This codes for CANSGTGGAGGYTF.

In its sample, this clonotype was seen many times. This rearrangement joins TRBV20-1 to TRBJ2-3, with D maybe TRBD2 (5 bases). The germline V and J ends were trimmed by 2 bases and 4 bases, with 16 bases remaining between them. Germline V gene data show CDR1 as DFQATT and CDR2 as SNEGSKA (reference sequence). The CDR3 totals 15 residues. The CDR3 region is CSARSGVGISDTQYF. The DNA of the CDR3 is TGCAGTGCTAGATCCGGGGTTGGGATTTCAGATACGCAGTATTTT.

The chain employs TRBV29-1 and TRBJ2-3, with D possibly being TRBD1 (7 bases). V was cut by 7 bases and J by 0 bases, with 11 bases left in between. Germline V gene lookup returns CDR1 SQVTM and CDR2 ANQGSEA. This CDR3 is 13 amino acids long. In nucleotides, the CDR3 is TGCAGCGCAGGGGGGCACAGCACAGATACGCAGTATTTT. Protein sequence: CSAGGHSTDTQYF.

The CDR3 region has the DNA TGCGCCAGCAGAACGGGACAGCAGGCCTACGAGCAGTACTTC. It yields the protein CASRTGQQAYEQYF. The chain links TRBV5-1 to TRBJ2-7, with 7 bases identical to TRBD1. The CDR3 totals 14 residues. The ends lost 5 bases at V and 2 bases at J; junction bases unmatched: 7. The V gene's germline CDR1 is SGHRS and CDR2 YFSETQ.

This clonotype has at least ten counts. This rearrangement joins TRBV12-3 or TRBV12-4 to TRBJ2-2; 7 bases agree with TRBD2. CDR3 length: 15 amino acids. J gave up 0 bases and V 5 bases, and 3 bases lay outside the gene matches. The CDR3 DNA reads TGTGCCAGCAGTCCTACTAGCGCGAACACCGGGGAGCTGTTTTTT. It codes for CASSPTSANTGELFF.